The next 30 T cell receptor beta chains were all read from a single sample in a study of PD-1 blockade in classical Hodgkin lymphoma. TCRdb's copy holds only in-frame clones and misses some; the assay was immunoSEQ multiplex PCR. The sample consists of about 90,000 clones, around 90% of them appearing once. Every patient relapsed after autologous stem cell transplantation, and brentuximab vedotin exposure varied. The sequences come from peripheral blood mononuclear cells (PBMCs), collected before the second cycle of nivolumab. These TCRs come from a human donor with classical Hodgkin lymphoma.

The CDR3 loop reads CASSRGGRTNEAFF. CDR3 nucleotide sequence: TGTGCCAGCAGTCGGGGGGGAAGGACTAATGAAGCTTTCTTT. The genes are TRBV6-5 and TRBJ1-1; tentative D call: TRBD1 (5 bases). Per the germline V gene, CDR1 is MNHEY and CDR2 is SVGAGI. V was cut by 5 bases and J by 7 bases, with 17 bases left in between. This CDR3 has 14 amino acids.

The chain is built from TRBV7-6 and TRBJ2-3, with D perhaps TRBD2 (5 bases). V was shortened by 2 bases and J by 4 bases, with 16 bases between the two germline ends. The CDR3 runs to 16 residues. Germline V gene sequence: CDR1 SGHVS, CDR2 FNYEAQ. The CDR3 sequence is CASSLRSAERADTQYF. DNA for the CDR3: TGTGCCAGCAGCTTACGCTCGGCGGAGAGGGCAGATACGCAGTATTTT.

This sequence joins TRBV6-5 and TRBJ2-5; 7 positions match TRBD1. The V gene's germline CDR1 is MNHEY and CDR2 SVGAGI. The CDR3 runs 15 residues. Trimming removed 6 bases from V and 5 bases from J; junction bases left unmatched: 12. CDR3 region: CASRKLRGRRETQYF. The CDR3 DNA reads TGTGCCAGCAGAAAATTGAGGGGGCGCAGGGAGACCCAGTACTTC.

J is TRBJ1-2 and V is TRBV5-1; a possible D gene is TRBD1 (5 bases). The CDR3 is 14 amino acids. Germline CDR1 SGHRS, CDR2 YFSETQ. V dropped 4 bases and J dropped 4 bases, with 14 bases sitting between them. The CDR3 protein is CASSPGQRVYGYTF. CDR3 nucleotides: TGCGCCAGCAGCCCAGGGCAGCGGGTCTATGGCTACACCTTC.

The rearrangement joins TRBV30 to TRBJ2-1, with 7 nucleotides matching TRBD1. The CDR3 is 14 amino acids. The junction had 7 bases not matched to a gene; V was cut back by 8 bases and J by 0 bases. Germline V lookup: CDR1 GTSNPN, CDR2 SVGIG (reference sequence). As DNA, the CDR3 is TGTGCCGCGAACAGGGGAAGCTCCTACAATGAGCAGTTCTTC. Its protein is CAANRGSSYNEQFF.

This chain uses TRBV4-1 with TRBJ2-7; TRBD1 agrees at 8 bases. The junction had 3 bases not matched to a gene; V was cut back by 0 bases and J by 2 bases. This CDR3 spans 15 amino acids. The germline CDR1 and CDR2 sequences are MGHRA and YSYEKL. CDR3 DNA: TGCGCCAGCAGCCAAGATCGGACAGGGACCTACGAGCAGTACTTC. Amino acid sequence: CASSQDRTGTYEQYF.

The table lists this clone with a count of one. V usage is TRBV12-5 and J usage is TRBJ1-1; no definite D call. Trimming cost V 2 bases and J 0 bases, with 4 bases left between them. Germline V CDR1 and CDR2: LGHNT, FRNRAP. This CDR3 has 13 residues. The CDR3 spells CASGLQVNTEAFF. The DNA of the CDR3 is TGTGCTAGTGGTTTGCAAGTGAACACTGAAGCTTTCTTT.

The chain carries TRBV6-5 and TRBJ1-1, with a weak D call TRBD1 (6 bases). The CDR3 extends over 16 amino acids. V was clipped by 0 bases and J by 1 base, with 12 bases between them. Looked up from germline, CDR1 is MNHEY and CDR2 is SVGAGI. CDR3 sequence (DNA): TGTGCCAGCAGTTACTCGTCCAGGGGCCCGAACACTGAAGCTTTCTTT. Translation: CASSYSSRGPNTEAFF.

This clone has only one observation. The chain joins TRBV14 to TRBJ1-1, with D uncertain. The germline V gene has CDR1 SGHDN and CDR2 FVKESK. CDR3 length: 13 amino acids. Trimming removed 3 bases at V and 8 bases at J, with 13 bases between. The CDR3 DNA follows: TGTGCCAGCAGCCAGGGCCAGTTGGGGGAAGCTTTCTTT. It translates to CASSQGQLGEAFF.

This clone appeared a single time. The rearrangement joins TRBV7-9 to TRBJ1-4; the D gene is possibly TRBD1 (6 bases). The V and J ends lost 2 bases and 7 bases respectively, with 11 bases between them. Germline values: CDR1 SEHNR, CDR2 FQNEAQ (reference sequence). CDR3 size: 14 residues. This CDR3 is CASSLSGEGEKLFF. The DNA of the CDR3 is TGTGCCAGCAGCTTATCAGGGGAAGGTGAAAAACTGTTTTTT.

This clone has just a few counts. The chain has TRBV5-1 and TRBJ2-5, with TRBD2 identical over 14 bases. Losses at the gene ends were 4 bases for V and 4 bases for J; bases not matched to a gene: 6. CDR3 length: 16 amino acids. CDR1 and CDR2 from the germline V gene are SGHRS and YFSETQ. CDR3 in DNA: TGCGCCAGCAGCATGGGACTAGCGGGAGAGGGAGAGACCCAGTACTTC. Protein sequence: CASSMGLAGEGETQYF.

Only one count was recorded for this clone. This sequence joins TRBV5-1 and TRBJ1-2, with TRBD1 matching 8 bases. J lost 6 bases, V lost 0 bases, and 7 bases had no gene match. The germline CDR1 and CDR2 sequences are SGHRS and YFSETQ. The CDR3 runs 15 residues. As DNA, the CDR3 is TGCGCCAGCAGCTTGGGGGGGACAGGAAACGATGGCTACACCTTC. Translated, it gives CASSLGGTGNDGYTF.

This chain connects TRBV6-1 to TRBJ1-3; 7 bases agree with TRBD1. V was clipped by 2 bases and J by 5 bases; unmatched bases: 12. The CDR3 length is 17 residues. Germline V gives CDR1 MNHNS, CDR2 SASEGT. This CDR3 reads CASSESARQGGRNTIYF. The CDR3 DNA is TGTGCCAGCAGTGAAAGCGCGCGACAGGGAGGAAGAAACACCATATATTTT.

The chain uses TRBV5-1 and TRBJ1-5; TRBD1 matches 7 bases. V shed 3 bases and J 4 bases; nucleotides not matched to a gene: 10. The germline CDR1 and CDR2 sequences are SGHRS and YFSETQ. CDR3 size: 16 residues. Written as DNA, the CDR3 is TGCGCCAGCAGCTCCTCGTATGAGGACAGGAATCAGCCCCAGCATTTT. As protein: CASSSSYEDRNQPQHF.

This chain uses TRBV7-9 with TRBJ1-1; D is possibly TRBD1 (5 bases). The CDR3 loop spans 12 amino acids. Germline V gene lookup returns CDR1 SEHNR and CDR2 FQNEAQ (reference sequence). The V end lost 1 base, the J end lost 8 bases, and 8 bases lay between the germline ends. The CDR3 reads CASSLEGREAFF. The CDR3 DNA reads as TGTGCCAGCAGCTTAGAGGGGAGGGAAGCTTTCTTT.

The chain joins TRBV12-5 to TRBJ2-5; D perhaps matches TRBD2 (6 bases). CDR1 is LGHNT and CDR2 is FRNRAP in the germline V gene. Trimming left V 3 bases short and J 3 bases short, with 20 bases between. This CDR3 has 17 residues. The DNA for the CDR3 is TGTGCTAGTGGTTTTCGTCTGGAGGGGAAAGGGAAAGAGACCCAGTACTTC. Translated: CASGFRLEGKGKETQYF.

CDR3 region: CASSLSGGPRTDTQYF. DNA for the CDR3: TGTGCCAGCAGTTTATCGGGAGGTCCCCGCACAGATACGCAGTATTTT. This chain uses TRBV28 with TRBJ2-3; TRBD2 aligns across 7 bases. The CDR3 length is 16 residues. Germline V gene sequence: CDR1 MDHEN, CDR2 SYDVKM. V was pared by 1 base and J by 1 base, with 5 bases of the junction left unmatched.

V and J are TRBV2 and TRBJ1-3; D is ambiguous. The CDR3 length is 12 residues. With 8 bases removed from V and 9 bases from J, the gap between germline ends came to 14 bases. Germline V gene lookup returns CDR1 SNHLY and CDR2 FYNNEI. This CDR3 is CASVQGLGTIYF. In DNA form, the CDR3 reads TGTGCCAGCGTACAAGGGTTAGGCACCATATATTTT. Together with reference TRBV2 and TRBJ1-3, the CDR3 gives the full variable domain: EPEVTQTPSHQVTQMGQEVILRCVPISNHLYFYWYRQILGQKVEFLVSFYNNEISEKSEIFDDQFSVERPDGSNFTLKIRSTKLEDSAMYFCASVQGLGTIYFGEGSWLTVV.

The chain recombines TRBV2 with TRBJ1-5; D gene unclear. Trimming took off 3 bases at V and 7 bases at J, with 4 bases between the two ends. CDR1 SNHLY and CDR2 FYNNEI come from the germline V gene. The CDR3 length is 11 residues. CDR3 sequence (DNA): TGTGCCAGCAGTGACCCGCAGCCCCAGCATTTT. Protein sequence: CASSDPQPQHF.

The CDR3 here is CASSYGRVGYEQYF. The CDR3 nucleotides are TGTGCCAGCAGTTACGGCAGGGTTGGCTACGAGCAGTACTTC. The chain recombines TRBV6-5 with TRBJ2-7, with D perhaps matching TRBD1 (5 bases). The CDR3 length is 14 residues. Germline values: CDR1 MNHEY, CDR2 SVGAGI. The V gene lost 2 bases and the J gene lost 3 bases, with 11 bases spanning the gap.

The chain links TRBV6-1 to TRBJ1-5; D remains unclear. Germline V gene sequence: CDR1 MNHNS, CDR2 SASEGT. V lost 4 bases and J lost 0, with 13 bases in between. The CDR3 consists of 16 residues. The CDR3 region is CASSGFWAISNQPQHF. The CDR3 DNA reads as TGTGCCAGCAGTGGGTTTTGGGCAATTAGCAATCAGCCCCAGCATTTT.

The chain employs TRBV4-1 and TRBJ1-1, with D possibly being TRBD1 (5 bases). CDR1 is MGHRA and CDR2 is YSYEKL in the germline V gene. With 0 bases removed from V and 11 bases from J, the gap between germline ends came to 19 bases. The CDR3 runs to 15 residues. CDR3: CASSQEDNPAGAAFF. For the CDR3, the DNA is TGCGCCAGCAGCCAAGAGGACAATCCGGCAGGTGCGGCTTTCTTT.

The V gene is TRBV5-1, the J gene TRBJ2-5; D remains unclear. The germline V gene encodes CDR1 SGHRS and CDR2 YFSETQ. The CDR3 is 15 residues long. V lost 0 bases, J lost 1 base, and 10 bases lay in between. The CDR3 bases are TGCGCCAGCAGCTTGGGGTTAGGGCCCCAAGAGACCCAGTACTTC. Translating it yields CASSLGLGPQETQYF.

V and J are TRBV5-1 and TRBJ1-2; 7 bases are shared with TRBD1. Germline V gene data show CDR1 as SGHRS and CDR2 as YFSETQ. The CDR3 contains 15 residues. Germline trimming cut 4 bases from V and 4 bases from J; bases unmatched to any gene: 10. CDR3 region: CASSSQTGSSYGYTF. DNA for the CDR3: TGCGCCAGCAGCAGCCAGACAGGGAGTTCCTATGGCTACACCTTC.

This clone has just one count. This sequence joins TRBV10-3 and TRBJ2-1, with 10 positions matching TRBD2. From germline, CDR1 is ENHRY and CDR2 SYGVKD. With V trimmed by 8 bases and J by 7 bases, 8 bases remained unmatched. The CDR3 is made up of 14 amino acids. CDR3 sequence: CAIASGRAQNEQFF. CDR3 sequence (DNA): TGTGCCATCGCGAGCGGGAGGGCCCAAAATGAGCAGTTCTTC.

The V gene is TRBV5-8, the J gene TRBJ1-2, with TRBD1 identical over 7 bases. Germline trimming cut 4 bases from V and 0 bases from J; bases unmatched to any gene: 15. This CDR3 has 18 amino acids. Germline-derived CDR1 and CDR2 are SGHTS and YDEGEE. The CDR3 DNA is TGTGCCAGCAGCCCCTATGGAAGGGGGCTCTTGACTAACTATGGCTACACCTTC. Its translation: CASSPYGRGLLTNYGYTF.

V usage is TRBV9 and J usage is TRBJ2-5; TRBD1 aligns across 10 bases. Germline assignment: CDR1 SGDLS and CDR2 YYNGEE. The CDR3 covers 18 residues. The V segment lost 2 bases and the J segment 2 bases; nucleotides outside the gene matches: 12. The CDR3: CASSVSPGTGVRQETQYF. For the CDR3, the DNA is TGTGCCAGCAGCGTCAGTCCCGGGACAGGGGTGCGACAAGAGACCCAGTACTTC.

The chain combines TRBV5-1 with TRBJ2-7; a weak D match, TRBD2 (6 bases). The CDR3 loop spans 17 amino acids. Trimming removed 3 bases from V and 2 bases from J, with 21 bases in between. Germline values: CDR1 SGHRS, CDR2 YFSETQ. The CDR3 DNA is TGCGCCAGCAGCTCCCCATTTTGCGGGACCTTTACCTACGAGCAGTACTTC. This translates into CASSSPFCGTFTYEQYF.

The J gene is TRBJ2-7, the V gene TRBV5-6; D is perhaps TRBD2 (6 bases). The CDR3 totals 17 residues. Germline loops: CDR1 SGHDT, CDR2 YYEEEE. Trimming removed 0 bases from V and 6 bases from J, with 22 bases in between. CDR3 in DNA: TGTGCCAGCAGCTTGGGACCCGGGGCGGGTATGGGGGGCGAGCAGTACTTC. Encoded protein: CASSLGPGAGMGGEQYF. Using reference TRBV5-6 and TRBJ2-7 for the parts outside the CDR3, the full variable domain is DAGVTQSPTHLIKTRGQQVTLRCSPKSGHDTVSWYQQALGQGPQFIFQYYEEEERQRGNFPDRFSGHQFPNYSSELNVNALLLGDSALYLCASSLGPGAGMGGEQYFGPGTRLTVT.

The chain recombines TRBV28 with TRBJ2-7; a possible D gene is TRBD2 (5 bases). The CDR3 has 15 amino acids. Trimming removed 1 base from V and 5 bases from J, with 15 bases in between. CDR1 and CDR2 (germline): MDHEN, SYDVKM. The CDR3, as DNA: TGTGCCAGCAGTTTATTCCGGGGAGTTTCCCACGAGCAGTACTTC. Amino acid sequence: CASSLFRGVSHEQYF. Based on the CDR3 plus reference TRBV28 and TRBJ2-7, the full variable domain is DVKVTQSSRYLVKRTGEKVFLECVQDMDHENMFWYRQDPGLGLRLIYFSYDVKMKEKGDIPEGYSVSREKKERFSLILESASTNQTSMYLCASSLFRGVSHEQYFGPGTRLTVT.